This T cell receptor (beta chain) was retrieved from a study of PD-1 blockade in classical Hodgkin lymphoma. The germline CDR1 and CDR2 sequences are GTSNPN and SVGIG (reference sequence). The CDR3 is 11 residues long. Trimming cost V 3 bases and J 10 bases, with 10 bases left between them. Autologous stem cell transplantation was followed by relapse in every patient, and brentuximab vedotin exposure varied. Measured with immunoSEQ multiplex PCR; TCRdb has only the in-frame clones, and not every one. The sample lists nearly 100,000 clones; over 70% were seen once. Here the sequenced sample was peripheral blood mononuclear cells (PBMCs), taken at baseline. This sequence was found in a human donor with classical Hodgkin lymphoma. V usage is TRBV30 and J usage is TRBJ2-1, with a tentative D call TRBD1 (5 bases). The CDR3 spells CAWRDMHEQFF. As DNA, the CDR3 is TGTGCCTGGAGGGACATGCACGAGCAGTTCTTC.